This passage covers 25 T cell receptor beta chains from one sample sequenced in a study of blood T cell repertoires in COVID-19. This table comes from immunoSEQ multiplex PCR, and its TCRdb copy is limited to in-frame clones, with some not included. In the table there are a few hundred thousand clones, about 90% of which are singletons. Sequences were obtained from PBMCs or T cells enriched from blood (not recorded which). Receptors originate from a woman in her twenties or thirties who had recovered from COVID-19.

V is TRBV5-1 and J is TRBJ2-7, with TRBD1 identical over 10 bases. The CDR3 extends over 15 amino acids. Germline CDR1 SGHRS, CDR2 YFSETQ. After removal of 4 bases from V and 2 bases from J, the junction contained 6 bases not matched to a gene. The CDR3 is CASSITGTGAYEQYF. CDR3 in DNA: TGCGCCAGCAGCATCACCGGGACAGGGGCCTACGAGCAGTACTTC.

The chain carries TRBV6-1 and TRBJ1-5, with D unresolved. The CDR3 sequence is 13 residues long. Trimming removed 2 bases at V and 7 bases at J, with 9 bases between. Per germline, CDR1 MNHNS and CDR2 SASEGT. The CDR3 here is CASSESSGQPQHF. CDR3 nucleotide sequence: TGTGCCAGCAGTGAAAGTTCCGGGCAGCCCCAGCATTTT.

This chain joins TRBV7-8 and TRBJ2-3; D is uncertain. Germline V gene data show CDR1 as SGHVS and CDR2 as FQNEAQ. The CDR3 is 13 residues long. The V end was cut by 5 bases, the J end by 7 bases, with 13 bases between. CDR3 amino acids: CASSRTELNTQYF. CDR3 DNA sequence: TGTGCCAGCAGCCGAACTGAGCTTAATACGCAGTATTTT.

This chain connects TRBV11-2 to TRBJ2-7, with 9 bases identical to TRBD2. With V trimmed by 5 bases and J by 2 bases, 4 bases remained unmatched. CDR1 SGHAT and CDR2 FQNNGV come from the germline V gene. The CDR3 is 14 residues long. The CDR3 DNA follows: TGTGCCAGCAGCGCGGTAGCGGGGGCCTACGAGCAGTACTTC. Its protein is CASSAVAGAYEQYF.

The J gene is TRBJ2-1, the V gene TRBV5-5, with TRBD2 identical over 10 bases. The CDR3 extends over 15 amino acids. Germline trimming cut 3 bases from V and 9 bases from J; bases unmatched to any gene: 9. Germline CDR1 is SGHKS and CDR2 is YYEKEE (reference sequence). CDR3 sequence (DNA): TGTGCCAGCAGCTCAACTAGCGGGGAAGTTACTGAGCAGTTCTTC. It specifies CASSSTSGEVTEQFF.

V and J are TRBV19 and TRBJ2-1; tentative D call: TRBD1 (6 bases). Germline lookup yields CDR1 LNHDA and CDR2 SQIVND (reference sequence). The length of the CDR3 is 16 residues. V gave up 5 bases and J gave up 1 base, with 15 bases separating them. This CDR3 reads CASSLLTGKSYNEQFF. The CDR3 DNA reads TGTGCCAGTAGTCTCTTAACAGGGAAATCCTACAATGAGCAGTTCTTC.

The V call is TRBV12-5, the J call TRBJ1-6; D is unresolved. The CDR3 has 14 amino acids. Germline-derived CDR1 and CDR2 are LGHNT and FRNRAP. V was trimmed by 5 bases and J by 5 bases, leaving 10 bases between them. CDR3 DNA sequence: TGTGCTAGTGGTGTGACACCGGATAATTCACCCCTCCACTTT. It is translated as CASGVTPDNSPLHF. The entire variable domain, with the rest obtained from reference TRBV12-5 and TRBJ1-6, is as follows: DARVTQTPRHKVTEMGQEVTMRCQPILGHNTVFWYRQTMMQGLELLAYFRNRAPLDDSGMPKDRFSAEMPDATLATLKIQPSEPRDSAVYFCASGVTPDNSPLHFGNGTRLTVT.

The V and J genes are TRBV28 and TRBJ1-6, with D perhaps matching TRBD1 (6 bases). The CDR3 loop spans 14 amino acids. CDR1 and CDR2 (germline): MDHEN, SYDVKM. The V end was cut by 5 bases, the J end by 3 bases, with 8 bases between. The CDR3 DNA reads TGTGCCAGCAGTGGACAGCTCTATAATTCACCCCTCCACTTT. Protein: CASSGQLYNSPLHF.

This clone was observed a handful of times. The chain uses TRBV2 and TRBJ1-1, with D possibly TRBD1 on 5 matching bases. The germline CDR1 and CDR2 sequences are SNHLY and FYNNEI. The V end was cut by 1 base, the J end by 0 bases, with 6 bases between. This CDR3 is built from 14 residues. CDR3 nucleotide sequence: TGTGCCAGCAGTGAAGGACAGATGAACACTGAAGCTTTCTTT. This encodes CASSEGQMNTEAFF.

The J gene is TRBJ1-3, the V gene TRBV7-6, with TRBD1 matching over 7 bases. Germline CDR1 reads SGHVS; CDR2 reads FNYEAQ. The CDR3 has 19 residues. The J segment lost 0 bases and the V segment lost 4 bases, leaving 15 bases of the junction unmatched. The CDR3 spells CASSSPVRDRHTSGNTIYF. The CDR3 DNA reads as TGTGCCAGCAGCTCCCCGGTCAGGGACAGACATACCTCTGGAAACACCATATATTTT.

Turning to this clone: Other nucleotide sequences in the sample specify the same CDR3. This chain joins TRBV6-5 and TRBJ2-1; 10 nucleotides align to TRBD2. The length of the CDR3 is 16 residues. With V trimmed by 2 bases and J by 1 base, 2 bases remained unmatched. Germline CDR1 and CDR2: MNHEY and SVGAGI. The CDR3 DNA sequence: TGTGCCAGCAGTTACCTGACTAGCGGGTCCTACAATGAGCAGTTCTTC. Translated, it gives CASSYLTSGSYNEQFF.

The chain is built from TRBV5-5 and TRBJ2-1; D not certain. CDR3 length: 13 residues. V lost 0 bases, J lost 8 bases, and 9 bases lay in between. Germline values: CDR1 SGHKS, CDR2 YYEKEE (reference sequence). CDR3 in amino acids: CASSLGSSHEQFF. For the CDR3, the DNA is TGTGCCAGCAGCTTGGGTAGCAGCCATGAGCAGTTCTTC.

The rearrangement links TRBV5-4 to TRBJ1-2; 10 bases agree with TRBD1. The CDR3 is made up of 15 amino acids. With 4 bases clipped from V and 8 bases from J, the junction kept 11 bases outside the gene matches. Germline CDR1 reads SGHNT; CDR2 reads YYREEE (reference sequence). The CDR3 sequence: CASSLKWDRGEGYTF. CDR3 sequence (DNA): TGTGCCAGCAGCCTCAAATGGGACAGGGGTGAGGGCTACACCTTC. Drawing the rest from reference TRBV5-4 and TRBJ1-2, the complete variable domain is ETGVTQSPTHLIKTRGQQVTLRCSSQSGHNTVSWYQQALGQGPQFIFQYYREEENGRGNFPPRFSGLQFPNYSSELNVNALELDDSALYLCASSLKWDRGEGYTFGSGTRLTVV.

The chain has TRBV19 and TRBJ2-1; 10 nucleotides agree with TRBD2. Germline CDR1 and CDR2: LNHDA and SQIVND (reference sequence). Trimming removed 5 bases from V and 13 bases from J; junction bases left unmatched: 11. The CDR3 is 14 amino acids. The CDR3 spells CASSDSGGRPRQFF. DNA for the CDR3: TGTGCCAGTAGTGATAGCGGGGGGCGCCCCAGACAGTTCTTC.

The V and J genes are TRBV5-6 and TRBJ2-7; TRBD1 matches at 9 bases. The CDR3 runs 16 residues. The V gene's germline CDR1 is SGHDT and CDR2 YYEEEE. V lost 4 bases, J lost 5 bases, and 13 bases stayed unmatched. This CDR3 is CASSPRGADRGDEQYF. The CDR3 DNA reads TGTGCCAGCAGCCCCAGGGGGGCGGACAGGGGAGACGAGCAGTACTTC. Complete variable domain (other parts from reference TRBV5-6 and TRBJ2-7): DAGVTQSPTHLIKTRGQQVTLRCSPKSGHDTVSWYQQALGQGPQFIFQYYEEEERQRGNFPDRFSGHQFPNYSSELNVNALLLGDSALYLCASSPRGADRGDEQYFGPGTRLTVT.

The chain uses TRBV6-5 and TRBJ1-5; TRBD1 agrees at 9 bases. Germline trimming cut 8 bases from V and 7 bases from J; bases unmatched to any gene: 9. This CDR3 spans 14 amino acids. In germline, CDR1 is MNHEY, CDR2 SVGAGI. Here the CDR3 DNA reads TGTGCCAGCTCGGACAGGGGAGGCGACCAGCCCCAGCATTTT. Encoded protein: CASSDRGGDQPQHF.

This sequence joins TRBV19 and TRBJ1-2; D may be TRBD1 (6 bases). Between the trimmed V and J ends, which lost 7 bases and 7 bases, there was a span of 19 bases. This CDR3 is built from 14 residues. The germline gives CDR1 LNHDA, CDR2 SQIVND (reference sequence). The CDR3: CASTEGRGGGGYTF. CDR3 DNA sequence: TGTGCCAGTACCGAGGGACGAGGGGGGGGTGGCTACACCTTC.

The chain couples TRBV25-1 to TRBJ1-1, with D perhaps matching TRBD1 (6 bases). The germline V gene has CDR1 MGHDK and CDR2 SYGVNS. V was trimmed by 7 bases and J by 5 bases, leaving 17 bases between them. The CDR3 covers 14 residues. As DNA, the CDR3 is TGTGCCAGCACCTCTAGGGGGGGTGGGACTGAAGCTTTCTTT. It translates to CASTSRGGGTEAFF.

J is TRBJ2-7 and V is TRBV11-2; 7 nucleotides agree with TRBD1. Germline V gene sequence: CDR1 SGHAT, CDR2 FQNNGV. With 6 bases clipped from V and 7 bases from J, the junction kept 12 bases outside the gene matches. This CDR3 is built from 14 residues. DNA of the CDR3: TGTGCCAGCAGTCTGGACAGGCCGAAAGGGGAGCAGTACTTC. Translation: CASSLDRPKGEQYF.

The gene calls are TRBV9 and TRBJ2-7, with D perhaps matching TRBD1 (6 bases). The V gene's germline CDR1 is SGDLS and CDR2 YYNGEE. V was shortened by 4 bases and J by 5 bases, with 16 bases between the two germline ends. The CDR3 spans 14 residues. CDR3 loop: CASSSPGAWDEQYF. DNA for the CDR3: TGTGCCAGCAGCTCCCCAGGGGCCTGGGACGAGCAGTACTTC.

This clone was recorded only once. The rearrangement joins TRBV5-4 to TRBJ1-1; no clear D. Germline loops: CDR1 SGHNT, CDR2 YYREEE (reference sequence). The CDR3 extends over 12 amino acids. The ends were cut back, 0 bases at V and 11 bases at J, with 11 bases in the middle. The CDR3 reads CASSLDSTEAFF. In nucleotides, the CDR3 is TGTGCCAGCAGCTTGGACTCAACAGAGGCTTTCTTT.

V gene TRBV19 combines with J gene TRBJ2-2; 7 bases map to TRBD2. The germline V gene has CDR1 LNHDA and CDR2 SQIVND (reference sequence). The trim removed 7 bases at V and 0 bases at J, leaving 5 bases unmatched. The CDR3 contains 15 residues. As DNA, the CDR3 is TGTGCCAGTACTCCGGGACTAACGAACACCGGGGAGCTGTTTTTT. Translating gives CASTPGLTNTGELFF.

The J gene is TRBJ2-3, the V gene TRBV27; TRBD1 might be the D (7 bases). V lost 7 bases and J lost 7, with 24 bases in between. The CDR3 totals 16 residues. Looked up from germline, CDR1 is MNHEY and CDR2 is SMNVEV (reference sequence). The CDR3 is CASTPISGGRGHTQYF. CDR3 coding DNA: TGTGCCAGCACCCCAATTTCAGGGGGGCGGGGCCATACGCAGTATTTT.

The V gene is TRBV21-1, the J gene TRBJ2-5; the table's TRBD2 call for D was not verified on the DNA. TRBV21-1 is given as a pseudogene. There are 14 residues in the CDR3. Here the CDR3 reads CASSRLADRETQYF. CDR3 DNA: TGTGCCAGCAGCAGACTAGCGGATAGAGAGACCCAGTACTTC.

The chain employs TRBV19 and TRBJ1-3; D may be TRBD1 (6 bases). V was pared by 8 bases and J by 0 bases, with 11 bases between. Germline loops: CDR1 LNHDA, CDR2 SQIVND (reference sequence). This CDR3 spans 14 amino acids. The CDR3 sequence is CASGRDISGNTIYF. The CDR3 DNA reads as TGTGCCAGTGGACGGGACATCTCTGGAAACACCATATATTTT.